The clone carrying this T cell receptor beta chain has only one observation. The sample is drawn from a study of blood T cell repertoires in COVID-19. CDR3 length equals 14 residues. The germline V gene has CDR1 MGHRA and CDR2 YSYEKL. The V end lost 0 bases, the J end lost 4 bases, and 9 bases lay between the germline ends. Data came from immunoSEQ multiplex PCR; TCRdb stores just in-frame clones and leaves some out. The data show 300,000 to 400,000 clones, 88% seen once. This TCR came from a woman aged 70-85 years with COVID-19, enrolled during active disease. Sequencing was done on a sample of peripheral blood. The rearrangement uses TRBV4-1 and TRBJ1-1; maybe TRBD1 (5 bases). The DNA of the CDR3 is TGCGCCAGCAGCCAAGATGTCGGGGGCACTGAAGCTTTCTTT. It is translated as CASSQDVGGTEAFF.